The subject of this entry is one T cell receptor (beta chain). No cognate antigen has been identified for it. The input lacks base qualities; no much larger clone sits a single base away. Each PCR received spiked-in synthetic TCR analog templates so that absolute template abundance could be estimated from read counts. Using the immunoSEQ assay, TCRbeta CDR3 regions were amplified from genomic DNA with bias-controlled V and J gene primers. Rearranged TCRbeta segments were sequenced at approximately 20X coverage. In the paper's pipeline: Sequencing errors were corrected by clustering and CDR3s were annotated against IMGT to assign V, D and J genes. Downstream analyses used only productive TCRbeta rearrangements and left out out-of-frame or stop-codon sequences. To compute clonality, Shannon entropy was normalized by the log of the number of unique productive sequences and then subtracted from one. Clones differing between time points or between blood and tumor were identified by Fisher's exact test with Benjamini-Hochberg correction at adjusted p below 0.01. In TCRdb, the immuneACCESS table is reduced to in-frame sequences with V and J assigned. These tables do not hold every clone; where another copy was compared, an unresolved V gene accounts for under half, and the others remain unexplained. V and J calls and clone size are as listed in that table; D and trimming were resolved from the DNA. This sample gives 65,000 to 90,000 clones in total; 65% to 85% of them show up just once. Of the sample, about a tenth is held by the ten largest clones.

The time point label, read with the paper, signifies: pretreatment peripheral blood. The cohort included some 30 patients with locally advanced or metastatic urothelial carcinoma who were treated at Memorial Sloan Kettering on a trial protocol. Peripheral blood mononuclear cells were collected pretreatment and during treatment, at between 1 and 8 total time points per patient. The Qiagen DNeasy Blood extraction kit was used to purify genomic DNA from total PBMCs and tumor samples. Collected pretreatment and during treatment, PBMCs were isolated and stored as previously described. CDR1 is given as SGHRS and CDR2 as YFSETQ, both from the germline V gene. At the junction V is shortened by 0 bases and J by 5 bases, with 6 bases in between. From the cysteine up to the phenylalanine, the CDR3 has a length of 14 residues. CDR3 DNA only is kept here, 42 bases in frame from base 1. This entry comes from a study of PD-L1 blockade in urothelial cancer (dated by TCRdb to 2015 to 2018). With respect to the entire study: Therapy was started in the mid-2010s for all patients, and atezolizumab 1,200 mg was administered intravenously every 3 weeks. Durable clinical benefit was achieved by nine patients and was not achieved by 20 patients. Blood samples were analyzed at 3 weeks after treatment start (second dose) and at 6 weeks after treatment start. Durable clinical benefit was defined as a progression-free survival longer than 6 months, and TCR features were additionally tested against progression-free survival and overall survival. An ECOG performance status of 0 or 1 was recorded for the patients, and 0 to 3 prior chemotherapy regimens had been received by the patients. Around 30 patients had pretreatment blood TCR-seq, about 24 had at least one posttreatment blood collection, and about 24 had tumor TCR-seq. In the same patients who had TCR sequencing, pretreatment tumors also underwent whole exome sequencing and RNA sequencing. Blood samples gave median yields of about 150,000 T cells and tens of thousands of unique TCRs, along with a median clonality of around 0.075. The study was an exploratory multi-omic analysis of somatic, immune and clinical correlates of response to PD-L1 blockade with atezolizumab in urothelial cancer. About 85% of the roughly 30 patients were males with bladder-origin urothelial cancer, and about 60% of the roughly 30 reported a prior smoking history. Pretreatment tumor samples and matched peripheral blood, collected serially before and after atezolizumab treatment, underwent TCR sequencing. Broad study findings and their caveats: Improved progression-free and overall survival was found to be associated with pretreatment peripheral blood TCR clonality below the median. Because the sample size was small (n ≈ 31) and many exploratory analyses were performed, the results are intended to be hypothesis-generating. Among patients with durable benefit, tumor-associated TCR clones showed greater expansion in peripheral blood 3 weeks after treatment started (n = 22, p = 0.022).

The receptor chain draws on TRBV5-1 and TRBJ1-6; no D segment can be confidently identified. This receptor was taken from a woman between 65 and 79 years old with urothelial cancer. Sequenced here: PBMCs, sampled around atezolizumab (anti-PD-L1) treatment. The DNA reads TGCGCCAGCAGCTTGGACAGAGATAATTCACCCCTCCACTTT. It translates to CASSLDRDNSPLHF.